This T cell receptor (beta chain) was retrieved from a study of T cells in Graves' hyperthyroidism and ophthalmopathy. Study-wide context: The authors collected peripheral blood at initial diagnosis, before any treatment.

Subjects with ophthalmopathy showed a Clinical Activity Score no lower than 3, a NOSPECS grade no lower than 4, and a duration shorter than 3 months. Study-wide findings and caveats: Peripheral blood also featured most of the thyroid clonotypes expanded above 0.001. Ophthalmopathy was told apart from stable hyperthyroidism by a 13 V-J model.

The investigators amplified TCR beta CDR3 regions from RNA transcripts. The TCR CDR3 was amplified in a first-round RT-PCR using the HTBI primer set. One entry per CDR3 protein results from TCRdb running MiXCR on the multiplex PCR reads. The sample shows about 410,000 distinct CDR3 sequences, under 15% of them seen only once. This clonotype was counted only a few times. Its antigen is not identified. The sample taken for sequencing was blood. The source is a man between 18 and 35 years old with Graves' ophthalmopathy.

Here the CDR3 DNA reads TGTGCCAGCAGCTTAGACACCTCCAATGAGCAGTTCTTC. Protein: CASSLDTSNEQFF. This chain connects TRBV7-6 to TRBJ2-1; no reliable D call. The CDR3 sequence is 13 residues long. Germline CDR1 SGHVS, CDR2 FNYEAQ. V lost 1 base, J lost 6 bases, and 7 bases lay in between.